The 5 T cell receptor beta chains below were found in one sample sequenced in a study of T cells expressing NK-cell markers. TCRdb re-called the 5' RACE reads and gives one entry per CDR3 protein, without DNA. The sample shows roughly 390,000 distinct CDR3 sequences, and 5.2% sits with its ten largest clones. The sequenced material came from blood T cells: a sorted CD56 or NKG2C T cell subset, CD4+ or CD8+ T cells, or bulk PBMC T cells (not recorded which). The receptors originated from a man aged 18-75 years in good health.

The genes are TRBV5-6 and TRBJ2-5; TCRdb's D call, TRBD1, is unchecked because there is no DNA. Germline V gene data show CDR1 as SGHDT and CDR2 as YYEEEE. The CDR3 totals 15 residues. CDR3 sequence reads: CASSLPGTQQETQYF.

The V and J genes are TRBV20-1 and TRBJ2-1; TCRdb indicates TRBD1, and absent DNA this call remains unverified. The CDR3 is made up of 19 amino acids. Germline values: CDR1 DFQATT, CDR2 SNEGSKA (reference sequence). This CDR3 reads CSARDQGRGWRGPYNEQFF.

V is TRBV20-1 and J is TRBJ1-2; the TCRdb call, TRBD1, lacks DNA for checking. This CDR3 spans 13 amino acids. Per the germline V gene, CDR1 is DFQATT and CDR2 is SNEGSKA (reference sequence). CDR3 residues: CSASQQGWGGYTF.

This chain uses TRBV20-1 with TRBJ2-1; TCRdb gives TRBD1 as the D gene, but with no DNA this cannot be confirmed. Germline CDR1 and CDR2: DFQATT and SNEGSKA (reference sequence). The length of the CDR3 is 15 residues. This CDR3 is CSAPRTGRLYNEQFF.

The rearrangement links TRBV20-1 to TRBJ2-5; without DNA, the TCRdb call of TRBD2 cannot be checked. The CDR3 covers 15 residues. Germline CDR1 reads DFQATT; CDR2 reads SNEGSKA (reference sequence). The CDR3 is CSAWTPGLARETQYF.